These 22 T cell receptor beta chains originate from one sample sequenced in a study of early T cells in non-severe SARS-CoV-2 infection. TCRdb redid the calling of the 5' RACE reads with MiXCR, one entry per CDR3 protein. This sample has 30,000 to 35,000 distinct CDR3 sequences, with roughly 4.5% found just once. Sequencing input: whole blood. Every receptor here comes from an adult who was a healthcare worker with PCR-confirmed SARS-CoV-2 infection or an uninfected control (not recorded which).

The chain links TRBV6-5 to TRBJ2-5, with D perhaps matching TRBD2 (5 bases). V was shortened by 6 bases and J by 5 bases, with 10 bases between the two germline ends. The CDR3 is made up of 12 amino acids. Looked up from germline, CDR1 is MNHEY and CDR2 is SVGAGI. CDR3 sequence: CASSTREETQYF. DNA for the CDR3: TGTGCCAGCAGCACTAGAGAGGAGACCCAGTACTTC.

This clonotype was recorded many times. The rearrangement joins TRBV19 to TRBJ2-2, with 8 bases identical to TRBD1. V was clipped by 6 bases and J by 4 bases; unmatched bases: 10. Per germline, CDR1 LNHDA and CDR2 SQIVND (reference sequence). The length of the CDR3 is 16 residues. The CDR3 DNA reads as TGTGCCAGTAGGACCTCCGACAGGGGTCCCACCGGGGAGCTGTTTTTT. Translation gives CASRTSDRGPTGELFF.

This clonotype was counted at least ten times. The CDR3 nucleotides are TGCGCCAGCAGCCAACCTGGACAGCCGAACTATGGCTACACCTTC. Its translation is CASSQPGQPNYGYTF. The genes are TRBV4-1 and TRBJ1-2; D perhaps matches TRBD1 (6 bases). Germline CDR1 reads MGHRA; CDR2 reads YSYEKL. V shed 2 bases and J shed 2 bases, with 12 bases lying between them. CDR3 length: 15 amino acids.

This clonotype was observed a few times. The V and J genes are TRBV6-2 or TRBV6-3 and TRBJ2-4; perhaps TRBD2 as D (6 bases). CDR1 MNHEY and CDR2 SVGEGT come from the germline V gene. This CDR3 comprises 17 residues. The V gene lost 2 bases and the J gene lost 0 bases, with 14 bases spanning the gap. This CDR3 reads CASSYPREKLAKNIQYF. The CDR3 coding sequence is TGTGCCAGCAGTTACCCCCGGGAGAAACTAGCCAAAAACATTCAGTACTTC.

The rearrangement links TRBV3-2 to TRBJ1-1; the D segment call TRBD1 is taken from the table without a DNA check. TRBV3-2 is marked as a pseudogene. The CDR3 spans 14 residues. DNA for the CDR3: TGTGCCAGCAGCCAAGATTACGGAGGGACAGGAGCTTTCTTT. Amino acid sequence: CASSQDYGGTGAFF.

This clonotype was seen at least ten times. The rearrangement uses TRBV15 and TRBJ2-1; maybe TRBD1 (6 bases). This CDR3 is built from 15 residues. Trimming pared 5 bases from V and 1 base from J, leaving 12 bases between. Germline lookup yields CDR1 LNHNV and CDR2 YYDKDF (reference sequence). CDR3 coding DNA: TGTGCCACCAGCCCTGACAGGTCTTCCTACAATGAGCAGTTCTTC. Translating gives CATSPDRSSYNEQFF.

In this sample, this clonotype turned up many times. For the CDR3, the DNA is TGTGCCAGCAGTAAGACAGGGACCTACGAGCAGTACTTC. Translating gives CASSKTGTYEQYF. The chain uses TRBV7-6 and TRBJ2-7, with 7 bases matching TRBD1. Trimming cost V 6 bases and J 2 bases; bases outside gene matches: 4. This CDR3 is 13 amino acids long. The germline gives CDR1 SGHVS, CDR2 FNYEAQ.

This clonotype was detected many times. This sequence joins TRBV3-1 and TRBJ1-1; D possibly corresponds to TRBD1 (6 bases). Germline CDR1 and CDR2: LGHDT and YNNKEL (reference sequence). This CDR3 spans 15 amino acids. Trimming left V 2 bases short and J 6 bases short, with 16 bases between. In nucleotides, the CDR3 is TGTGCCAGCAGCCAAAGTCGTCTGGGGGCCGCTGAAGCTTTCTTT. It yields the protein CASSQSRLGAAEAFF.

This clonotype was observed many times. This chain joins TRBV27 and TRBJ2-1; D is uncertain. Germline V gene lookup returns CDR1 MNHEY and CDR2 SMNVEV (reference sequence). The CDR3 is made up of 14 amino acids. V gave up 3 bases and J gave up 2 bases, with 8 bases separating them. The DNA of the CDR3 is TGTGCCAGCAGTTTCGGGCTACCCTACAATGAGCAGTTCTTC. Protein sequence: CASSFGLPYNEQFF.

This clonotype was seen many times. The chain recombines TRBV7-2 with TRBJ1-2; D is perhaps TRBD1 (6 bases). V lost 1 base and J lost 5, with 8 bases in between. CDR3 length: 13 amino acids. CDR1 is SGHTA and CDR2 is FQGNSA in the germline V gene. This chain's CDR3 is CASSLGQGYGYTF. The CDR3 coding sequence is TGTGCCAGCAGCTTAGGCCAGGGGTATGGCTACACCTTC.

This clonotype was counted ten times or more. The V and J genes are TRBV3-1 and TRBJ2-2; D may be TRBD2 (5 bases). Germline values: CDR1 LGHDT, CDR2 YNNKEL (reference sequence). This CDR3 is 16 amino acids long. Trimming stripped 0 bases from V and 6 bases from J, with 14 bases between. CDR3: CASSQDSGRRSGELFF. As DNA, the CDR3 is TGTGCCAGCAGCCAAGATTCGGGTAGGAGGTCCGGGGAGCTGTTTTTT.

This clonotype was picked up many times. This rearrangement joins TRBV6-6 to TRBJ1-2, with 8 bases identical to TRBD1. The germline V gene has CDR1 MNHNY and CDR2 SVGAGI (reference sequence). The junction had 8 bases not matched to a gene; V was cut back by 6 bases and J by 8 bases. The CDR3 consists of 13 residues. The CDR3 DNA is TGTGCCAGCAGGTCGGGACAGGTTCAGGGCTACACCTTC. Its translation: CASRSGQVQGYTF.

This clonotype came up many times. This sequence joins TRBV30 and TRBJ2-3; 11 bases are a match to TRBD2. Germline values: CDR1 GTSNPN, CDR2 SVGIG (reference sequence). CDR3 length equals 15 residues. The V gene end was trimmed by 8 bases and the J gene end by 6 bases; junction bases not matched to a gene: 13. The CDR3, as DNA: TGTGCCACCGAAATAGCGGGGGGGCGAGGGGATACGCAGTATTTT. It yields the protein CATEIAGGRGDTQYF.

In its sample, this clonotype ranks as medium-sized. The chain joins TRBV28 to TRBJ1-1; the D is unclear. In germline, CDR1 is MDHEN, CDR2 SYDVKM. This CDR3 has 12 residues. Trimming took 6 bases from V and 10 from J, leaving 15 bases between them. The CDR3 nucleotides are TGTGCCAGCAGAACCCGACGGAGAAGAGCTTTCTTT. Encoded protein: CASRTRRRRAFF. Based on the CDR3 plus reference TRBV28 and TRBJ1-1, the full variable domain is DVKVTQSSRYLVKRTGEKVFLECVQDMDHENMFWYRQDPGLGLRLIYFSYDVKMKEKGDIPEGYSVSREKKERFSLILESASTNQTSMYLCASRTRRRRAFFGQGTRLTVV.

This clonotype was counted a few times. The V and J genes are TRBV7-9 and TRBJ2-1; no firm D call. The germline V gene has CDR1 SEHNR and CDR2 FQNEAQ (reference sequence). The CDR3 consists of 12 residues. V dropped 2 bases and J dropped 12 bases, with 11 bases sitting between them. In DNA form, the CDR3 reads TGTGCCAGCAGCTTAAAGAACACCGGGCAGTTCTTC. Translated: CASSLKNTGQFF.

There are many counts of this clonotype. The chain uses TRBV10-2 and TRBJ2-2; D is possibly TRBD2 (5 bases). CDR1 and CDR2 (germline): WSHSY, SAAADI. V was cut by 1 base and J by 5 bases, with 5 bases left in between. This CDR3 is 13 amino acids long. The CDR3 coding sequence is TGCGCCAGCAGTGAGTGGAGGACCGGGGAGCTGTTTTTT. It yields the protein CASSEWRTGELFF.

This clonotype was counted many times. The chain recombines TRBV7-2 with TRBJ2-7; 9 bases are a match to TRBD2. V dropped 5 bases and J dropped 3; count of bases not matched to a gene: 5. The CDR3 has 14 residues. Germline V gives CDR1 SGHTA, CDR2 FQGNSA. In nucleotides, the CDR3 is TGTGCCAGCAGCCGGGGACTAGCTTACTACGAGCAGTACTTC. Its protein product is CASSRGLAYYEQYF.

A few counts support this clonotype. The rearrangement links TRBV29-1 to TRBJ2-5; D is unresolved. There are 14 residues in the CDR3. Per germline, CDR1 SQVTM and CDR2 ANQGSEA. V lost 6 bases and J lost 1, with 15 bases in between. CDR3 nucleotides: TGCAGCGTGTCCCTAAAACTACGCCAAGAGACCCAGTACTTC. Its protein product is CSVSLKLRQETQYF. The whole variable domain, remainder taken from reference TRBV29-1 and TRBJ2-5, is SAVISQKPSRDICQRGTSLTIQCQVDSQVTMMFWYRQQPGQSLTLIATANQGSEATYESGFVIDKFPISRPNLTFSTLTVSNMSPEDSSIYLCSVSLKLRQETQYFGPGTRLLVL.

The chain couples TRBV7-9 to TRBJ1-2, with a tentative D call TRBD1 (6 bases). Germline CDR1 and CDR2: SEHNR and FQNEAQ (reference sequence). V dropped 1 base and J dropped 2 bases, with 17 bases sitting between them. CDR3 size: 17 residues. CDR3 sequence (DNA): TGTGCCAGCAGCTTAGGTCATCCGGGACAAAACAACTATGGCTACACCTTC. Its translation: CASSLGHPGQNNYGYTF.

In its sample, this clonotype was seen many times. The chain uses TRBV20-1 and TRBJ1-1; D is possibly TRBD1 (6 bases). V lost 1 base, J lost 2 bases, and 14 bases lay in between. The CDR3 runs to 15 residues. Germline V gives CDR1 DFQATT, CDR2 SNEGSKA (reference sequence). The CDR3 here is CSARAPDRLNTEAFF. As DNA, the CDR3 is TGCAGTGCTAGAGCCCCCGACAGGTTAAACACTGAAGCTTTCTTT.

The J gene is TRBJ2-7, the V gene TRBV5-5; D uncertain. V was pared by 0 bases and J by 3 bases, with 13 bases between. The CDR3 totals 15 residues. Looked up from germline, CDR1 is SGHKS and CDR2 is YYEKEE (reference sequence). The CDR3 region is CASSLAGGQSYEQYF. CDR3 nucleotides: TGTGCCAGCAGCTTGGCCGGTGGTCAGAGCTACGAGCAGTACTTC.

This clonotype has only a few counts. The rearrangement links TRBV7-9 to TRBJ1-4; D is possibly TRBD1 (6 bases). V lost 2 bases, J lost 4 bases, and 14 bases lay in between. Per the germline V gene, CDR1 is SEHNR and CDR2 is FQNEAQ (reference sequence). The CDR3 covers 16 residues. The CDR3 loop is CASSLPPRTVNEKLFF. DNA of the CDR3: TGTGCCAGCAGCTTACCCCCGAGGACAGTTAATGAAAAACTGTTTTTT.